Listed here are 5 T cell receptor beta chains from one sample, sequenced in a study of blood T cell repertoires in COVID-19. Libraries were prepared by immunoSEQ multiplex PCR; TCRdb keeps only in-frame clonotypes and omits some of them. The sample contains some 80,000 clones, 85% to 90% of which appear only once. Sequencing used peripheral blood. The receptors stem from a woman older than 75 in a cohort sampled during active or convalescent COVID-19.

The chain employs TRBV29-1 and TRBJ2-7, with 10 bases identical to TRBD2. The CDR3 runs to 15 residues. Trimming at V came to 6 bases and at J to 4 bases, leaving 12 bases not matched to a gene. CDR1 SQVTM and CDR2 ANQGSEA come from the germline V gene. The chain's CDR3 is CSVVLGLAGAYEQYV. The CDR3 nucleotides are TGCAGCGTCGTCCTAGGGCTAGCGGGAGCTTACGAGCAGTACGTC.

There are a few counts of this clone. The CDR3 protein is CASSLQGPRETQYF. The CDR3 coding sequence is TGTGCCAGCAGCCTACAGGGGCCGCGGGAGACCCAGTACTTC. V usage is TRBV5-6 and J usage is TRBJ2-5, with 7 nucleotides matching TRBD1. The germline gives CDR1 SGHDT, CDR2 YYEEEE. V dropped 4 bases and J dropped 5; count of bases not matched to a gene: 8. This CDR3 has 14 residues.

Here the CDR3 reads CASSPAGYTDTQYF. The CDR3 nucleotides read TGTGCCAGCAGCCCGGCAGGTTACACAGATACGCAGTATTTT. V usage is TRBV7-3 and J usage is TRBJ2-3; D unclear. The germline CDR1 and CDR2 sequences are SGHTA and FQGTGA. CDR3 length: 14 amino acids. V was pared by 5 bases and J by 2 bases, with 11 bases between.

In this sample, this clone turned up once. The rearrangement uses TRBV7-2 and TRBJ1-1; TRBD1 matches at 7 bases. With V trimmed by 8 bases and J by 0 bases, 6 bases remained unmatched. CDR3 length: 14 amino acids. From germline, CDR1 is SGHTA and CDR2 FQGNSA. The CDR3 is CASLTRGLNTEAFF. As DNA, the CDR3 is TGTGCCAGCCTAACCAGGGGGTTGAACACTGAAGCTTTCTTT.

V usage is TRBV4-2 and J usage is TRBJ1-5, with D perhaps TRBD1 (5 bases). Trimming removed 0 bases from V and 7 bases from J, with 13 bases in between. Germline V gene lookup returns CDR1 LGHNA and CDR2 YNFKEQ. This CDR3 has 15 residues. In nucleotides, the CDR3 is TGTGCCAGCAGCCAAGATCCGGCAGGGCAACAGCCCCAGCATTTT. Residues: CASSQDPAGQQPQHF.